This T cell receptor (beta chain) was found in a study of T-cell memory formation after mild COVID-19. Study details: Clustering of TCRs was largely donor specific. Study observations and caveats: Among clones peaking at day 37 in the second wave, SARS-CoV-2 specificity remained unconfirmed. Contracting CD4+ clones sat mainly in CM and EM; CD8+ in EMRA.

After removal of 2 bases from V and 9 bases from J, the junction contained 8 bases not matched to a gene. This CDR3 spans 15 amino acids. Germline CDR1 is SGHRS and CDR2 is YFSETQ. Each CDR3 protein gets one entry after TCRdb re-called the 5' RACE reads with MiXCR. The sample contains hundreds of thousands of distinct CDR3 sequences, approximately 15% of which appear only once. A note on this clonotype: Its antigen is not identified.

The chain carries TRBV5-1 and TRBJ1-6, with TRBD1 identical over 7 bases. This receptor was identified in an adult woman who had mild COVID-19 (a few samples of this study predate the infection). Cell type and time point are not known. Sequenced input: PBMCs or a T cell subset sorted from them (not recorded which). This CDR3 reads CASSFTGAQGSPLHF. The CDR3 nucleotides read TGCGCCAGCAGCTTTACAGGGGCCCAGGGTTCACCCCTCCACTTT.